This entry describes one TCR beta chain. Original processing methods: Nucleated cell counts were estimated from reference gene primer amplification. Sequencing used immunoSEQ multiplex PCR; TCRdb keeps in-frame clones, though not all of them. Clonal size and the V and J genes are those of that table, whereas D and trimming came from the DNA. The sample has 71,000 or so clones, less than 90% seen once; the top ten hold around a sixth. These data are taken from a study of blood T cell repertoires in COVID-19. Study as a whole: Sources were T cells, B-cell-depleted T cells, or PBMCs; the material itself was cDNA or gDNA.

The sequenced sample was peripheral blood. This receptor was obtained from a man older than 75 in a cohort sampled during active COVID-19.

The CDR3 region is CASSQASGVTNYGYTF. The DNA for the CDR3 is TGTGCCAGCAGCCAAGCTTCCGGGGTGACTAACTATGGCTACACCTTC. V usage is TRBV4-2 and J usage is TRBJ1-2; D remains ambiguous. The V end lost 1 base, the J end lost 0 bases, and 12 bases lay between the germline ends. The CDR3 consists of 16 residues. Germline assignment: CDR1 LGHNA and CDR2 YNFKEQ.